The 16 T cell receptor beta chains in this list originate from one sample, sequenced in a study of blood T cell repertoires in COVID-19. Produced via immunoSEQ multiplex PCR; TCRdb's table is partial and in-frame only. The sample has roughly 57,000 clones, about 80% seen once. Material: peripheral blood. The receptors were sampled from a man aged 25 to 45 with COVID-19, enrolled during active disease.

The V call is TRBV27, the J call TRBJ2-7; the match to TRBD2 covers 14 bases. CDR1 MNHEY and CDR2 SMNVEV come from the germline V gene (reference sequence). J gave up 6 bases and V 8 bases, and 9 bases lay outside the gene matches. There are 15 residues in the CDR3. The CDR3 protein is CASRIGTSGRLEQYF. The CDR3 DNA reads TGTGCCAGCCGCATCGGGACTAGCGGGAGACTCGAGCAGTACTTC.

This clone occurred once. The V and J genes are TRBV4-1 and TRBJ2-4; TRBD1 aligns across 10 bases. Germline CDR1 MGHRA, CDR2 YSYEKL. V was pared by 4 bases and J by 8 bases, with 11 bases of the junction left unmatched. This CDR3 is built from 16 residues. CDR3 DNA: TGCGCCAGCAGCCGTAACCGACAGGGACAGGGGTACATTCAGTACTTC. Residues: CASSRNRQGQGYIQYF.

This clone showed up just a few times. This rearrangement joins TRBV6-4 to TRBJ1-3; 10 bases are shared with TRBD1. With 0 bases clipped from V and 3 bases from J, the junction kept 8 bases outside the gene matches. This CDR3 is 18 amino acids long. Germline lookup yields CDR1 MRHNA and CDR2 SNTAGT. The chain's CDR3 is CASSDSGQGGKFGNTIYF. For the CDR3, the DNA is TGTGCCAGCAGTGACTCCGGACAGGGGGGGAAGTTTGGAAACACCATATATTTT.

The rearrangement links TRBV6-5 to TRBJ2-7, with 11 bases lining up with TRBD2. Germline V gene data show CDR1 as MNHEY and CDR2 as SVGAGI. This CDR3 has 15 residues. V was clipped by 6 bases and J by 1 base; unmatched bases: 5. This CDR3 is CASRPLAGGSYEQYF. In nucleotides, the CDR3 is TGTGCCAGCAGACCCCTAGCGGGGGGTTCCTACGAGCAGTACTTC.

On this clone: At one end the junction does not follow the germline gene, possibly because of a read error. V gene TRBV12-3 or TRBV12-4 combines with J gene TRBJ1-4; a weak D match, TRBD1 (6 bases). CDR3 length equals 13 residues. The CDR3 region has the DNA TGTGCCAGCAGCCTGGACAGCAGCCGGCAACGTTTCTTT. Translated, it gives CASSLDSSRQRFF.

CDR3 sequence: CASSRSGRVTDTQYF. The CDR3 bases are TGTGCCAGCAGCCGGAGCGGGAGGGTGACAGATACGCAGTATTTT. The chain employs TRBV6-5 and TRBJ2-3; the match to TRBD2 covers 10 bases. The germline V gene encodes CDR1 MNHEY and CDR2 SVGAGI. The CDR3 is made up of 15 amino acids. Trimming removed 6 bases from V and 3 bases from J; junction bases left unmatched: 6.

This chain joins TRBV29-1 and TRBJ2-1, with TRBD1 matching over 7 bases. Per the germline V gene, CDR1 is SQVTM and CDR2 is ANQGSEA. The CDR3 is made up of 13 amino acids. J lost 6 bases, V lost 7 bases, and 9 bases had no gene match. CDR3 loop: CSGVQQGPNEQFF. The DNA of the CDR3 is TGCAGCGGGGTCCAACAGGGGCCCAATGAGCAGTTCTTC.

Details on this clone: Within the sample, other DNA sequences also encode this same CDR3. The J gene is TRBJ1-6, the V gene TRBV7-9; D not certain. Germline values: CDR1 SEHNR, CDR2 FQNEAQ (reference sequence). Trimming pared 2 bases from V and 0 bases from J, leaving 5 bases between. This CDR3 spans 15 amino acids. As DNA, the CDR3 is TGTGCCAGCAGCTTATCCAGCTCCTATAATTCACCCCTCCACTTT. It is translated as CASSLSSSYNSPLHF.

Only a few counts were recorded for this clone. In the same sample, other DNA sequences code for this CDR3. The chain is built from TRBV4-1 and TRBJ1-2; 7 bases match TRBD1. With V trimmed by 3 bases and J by 0 bases, 4 bases remained unmatched. Germline CDR1 MGHRA, CDR2 YSYEKL. The CDR3 runs to 15 residues. This chain's CDR3 is CASSQGTGANYGYTF. The CDR3 DNA reads TGCGCCAGCAGCCAGGGTACAGGGGCTAACTATGGCTACACCTTC.

J is TRBJ2-5 and V is TRBV3-1 (or the pseudogene TRBV3-2), with TRBD2 identical over 7 bases. V gave up 0 bases and J gave up 3 bases; unmatched junction bases: 19. Germline V lookup: CDR1 LGHDT, CDR2 YNNKEL (reference sequence). The CDR3 extends over 20 amino acids. The CDR3 DNA reads as TGTGCCAGCAGCCAAGAACGGATGGCCCTAGCGGATTCAGATAAAGAGACCCAGTACTTC. This translates into CASSQERMALADSDKETQYF.

This clone showed up just a few times. The chain couples TRBV5-1 to TRBJ2-7, with D maybe TRBD1 (6 bases). Germline CDR1 SGHRS, CDR2 YFSETQ. The CDR3 has 11 residues. The ends were cut back, 4 bases at V and 7 bases at J, with 9 bases in the middle. CDR3 DNA sequence: TGCGCCAGCAGCACCGGACAGGAGCAGTACTTC. The encoded protein is CASSTGQEQYF.

This clone was picked up one time. The chain combines TRBV9 with TRBJ2-2; TRBD1 matches at 10 bases. The V gene's germline CDR1 is SGDLS and CDR2 YYNGEE. This CDR3 comprises 14 residues. V was clipped by 5 bases and J by 3 bases; unmatched bases: 1. In DNA form, the CDR3 reads TGTGCCAGCAGTGGGACAGGGGACACCGGGGAGCTGTTTTTT. Its protein product is CASSGTGDTGELFF.

V is TRBV6-5 and J is TRBJ1-2; 8 positions match TRBD1. Germline V gene sequence: CDR1 MNHEY, CDR2 SVGAGI. The CDR3 consists of 15 residues. Trimming removed 6 bases from V and 4 bases from J; junction bases left unmatched: 10. CDR3 protein: CASSPRTGTFYGYTF. The CDR3 DNA sequence: TGTGCCAGCAGCCCAAGGACAGGGACCTTCTATGGCTACACCTTC.

J is TRBJ1-4 and V is TRBV21-1; the table calls TRBD1, which could not be checked here. TRBV21-1 is an annotated pseudogene. This CDR3 region has 14 residues. The CDR3 region is CASSTRQGNEKLFF. The CDR3, as DNA: TGTGCCAGCAGCACAAGACAGGGGAATGAAAAACTGTTTTTT.

V is TRBV3-1 (or the pseudogene TRBV3-2) and J is TRBJ2-5, with TRBD2 matching 7 bases. The V gene end was trimmed by 0 bases and the J gene end by 5 bases; junction bases not matched to a gene: 6. Germline V CDR1 and CDR2: LGHDT, YNNKEL (reference sequence). This CDR3 is 15 amino acids long. The CDR3, as DNA: TGTGCCAGCAGCCAAGACCGGGGAGGGACGGAGACCCAGTACTTC. Residues: CASSQDRGGTETQYF.

This sequence joins TRBV7-3 and TRBJ2-1; 10 nucleotides match TRBD1. J lost 9 bases, V lost 1 base, and 9 bases had no gene match. Germline V lookup: CDR1 SGHTA, CDR2 FQGTGA. This CDR3 comprises 16 residues. Here the CDR3 reads CASSLSGTGVGSEQFF. CDR3 coding DNA: TGTGCCAGCAGCTTAAGCGGGACAGGGGTTGGAAGTGAGCAGTTCTTC. Complete variable domain (other parts from reference TRBV7-3 and TRBJ2-1): GAGVSQTPSNKVTEKGKYVELRCDPISGHTALYWYRQSLGQGPEFLIYFQGTGAADDSGLPNDRFFAVRPEGSVSTLKIQRTERGDSAVYLCASSLSGTGVGSEQFFGPGTRLTVL.